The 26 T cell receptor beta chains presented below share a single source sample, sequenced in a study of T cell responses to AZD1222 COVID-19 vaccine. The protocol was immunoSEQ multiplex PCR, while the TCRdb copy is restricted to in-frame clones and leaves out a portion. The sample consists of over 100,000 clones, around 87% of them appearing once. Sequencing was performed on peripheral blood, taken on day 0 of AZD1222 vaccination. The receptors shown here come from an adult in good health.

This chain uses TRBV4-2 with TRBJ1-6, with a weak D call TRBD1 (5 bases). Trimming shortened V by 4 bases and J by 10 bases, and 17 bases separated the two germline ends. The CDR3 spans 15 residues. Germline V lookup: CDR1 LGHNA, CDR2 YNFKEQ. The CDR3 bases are TGTGCCAGCAGCCCCCCTGGGGGTGTGGGCTCACCCCTCCACTTT. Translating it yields CASSPPGGVGSPLHF.

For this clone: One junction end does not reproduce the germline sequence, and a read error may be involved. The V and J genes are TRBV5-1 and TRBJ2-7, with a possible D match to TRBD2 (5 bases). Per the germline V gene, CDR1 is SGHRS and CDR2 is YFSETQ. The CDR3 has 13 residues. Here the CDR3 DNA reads TGCGCCAGCAGCCTCCGGAGCGGTACCCCCTCAAAGTTC. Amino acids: CASSLRSGTPSKF. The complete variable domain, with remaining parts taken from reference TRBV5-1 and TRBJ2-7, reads KAGVTQTPRYLIKTRGQQVTLSCSPISGHRSVSWYQQTPGQGLQFLFEYFSETQRNKGNFPGRFSGRQFSNSRSEMNVSTLELGDSALYLCASSLRSGTPSKFGPGTRLTVT.

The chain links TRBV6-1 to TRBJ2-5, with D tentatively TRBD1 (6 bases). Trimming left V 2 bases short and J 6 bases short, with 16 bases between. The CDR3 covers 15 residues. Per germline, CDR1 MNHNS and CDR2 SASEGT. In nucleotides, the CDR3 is TGTGCCAGCAGTGAAATTGCAGGGGTGGTAAAGACCCAGTACTTC. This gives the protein CASSEIAGVVKTQYF.

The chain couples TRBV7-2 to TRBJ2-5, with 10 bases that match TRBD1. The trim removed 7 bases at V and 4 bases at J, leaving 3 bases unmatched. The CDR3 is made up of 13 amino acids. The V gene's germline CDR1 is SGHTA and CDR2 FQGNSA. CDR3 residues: CASNRDRGETQYF. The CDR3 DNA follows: TGTGCCAGCAACCGGGACAGGGGAGAGACCCAGTACTTC.

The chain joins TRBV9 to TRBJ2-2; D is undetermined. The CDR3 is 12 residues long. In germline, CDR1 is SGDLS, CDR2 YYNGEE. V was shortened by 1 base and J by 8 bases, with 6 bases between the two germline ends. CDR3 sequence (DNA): TGTGCCAGCAGCGTAAGGGCGGGGGAGCTGTTTTTT. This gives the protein CASSVRAGELFF.

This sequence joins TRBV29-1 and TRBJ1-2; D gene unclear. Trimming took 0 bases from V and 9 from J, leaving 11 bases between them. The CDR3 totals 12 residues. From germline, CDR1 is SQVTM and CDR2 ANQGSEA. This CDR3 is CSVEDFEGSYTF. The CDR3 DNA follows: TGCAGCGTTGAAGATTTCGAGGGAAGCTACACCTTC.

DNA of the CDR3: TGCGCCAGCAGCTTGGATAGCAGTCCCCTGGGGGGCTACACCTTC. This encodes CASSLDSSPLGGYTF. J is TRBJ1-2 and V is TRBV5-1; D unresolved. Germline CDR1 reads SGHRS; CDR2 reads YFSETQ. Trimming took 0 bases from V and 8 from J, leaving 17 bases between them. This CDR3 spans 15 amino acids.

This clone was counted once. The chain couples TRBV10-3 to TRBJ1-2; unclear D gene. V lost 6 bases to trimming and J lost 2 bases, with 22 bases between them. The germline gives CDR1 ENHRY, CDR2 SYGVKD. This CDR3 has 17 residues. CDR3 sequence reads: CAIRDSGIHTSNYGYTF. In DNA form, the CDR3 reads TGTGCCATCAGGGATTCCGGGATCCACACTTCAAACTATGGCTACACCTTC.

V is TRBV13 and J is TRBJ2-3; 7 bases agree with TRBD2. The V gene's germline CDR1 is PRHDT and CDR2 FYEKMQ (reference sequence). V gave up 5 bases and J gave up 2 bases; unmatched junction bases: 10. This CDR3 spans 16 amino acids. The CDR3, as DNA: TGTGCCAGCAGCCCACATTCTAGCGGACCCACAGATACGCAGTATTTT. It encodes CASSPHSSGPTDTQYF.

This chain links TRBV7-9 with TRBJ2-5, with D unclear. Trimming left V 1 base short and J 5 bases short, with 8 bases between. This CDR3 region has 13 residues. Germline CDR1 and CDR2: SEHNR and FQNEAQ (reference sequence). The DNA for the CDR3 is TGTGCCAGCAGCTTAGGGGCTAGGGAGACCCAGTACTTC. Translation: CASSLGARETQYF.

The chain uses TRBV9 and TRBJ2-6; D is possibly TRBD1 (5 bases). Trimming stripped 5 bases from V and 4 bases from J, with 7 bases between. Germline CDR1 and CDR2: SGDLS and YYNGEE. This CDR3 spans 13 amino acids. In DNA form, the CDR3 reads TGTGCCAGCAGAGGGGTCGGGGCCAACGTCCTGACTTTC. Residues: CASRGVGANVLTF.

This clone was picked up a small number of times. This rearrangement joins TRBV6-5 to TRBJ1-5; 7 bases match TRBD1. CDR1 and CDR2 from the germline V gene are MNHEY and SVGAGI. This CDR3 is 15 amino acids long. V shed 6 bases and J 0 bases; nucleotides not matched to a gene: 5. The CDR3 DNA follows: TGTGCCAGCAGCTGGACAGGAAATAGCAATCAGCCCCAGCATTTT. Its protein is CASSWTGNSNQPQHF.

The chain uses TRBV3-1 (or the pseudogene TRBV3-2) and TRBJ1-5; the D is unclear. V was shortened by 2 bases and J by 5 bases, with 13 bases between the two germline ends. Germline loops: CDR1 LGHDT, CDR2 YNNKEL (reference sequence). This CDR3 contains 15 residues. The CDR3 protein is CASSQRNGVYQPQHF. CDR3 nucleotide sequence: TGTGCCAGCAGCCAAAGAAACGGGGTTTATCAGCCCCAGCATTTT.

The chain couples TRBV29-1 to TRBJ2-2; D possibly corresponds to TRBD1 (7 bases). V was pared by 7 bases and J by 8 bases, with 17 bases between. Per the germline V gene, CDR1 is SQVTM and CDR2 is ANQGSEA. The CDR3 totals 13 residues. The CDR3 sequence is CSGARRGPGELFF. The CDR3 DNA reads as TGCAGCGGGGCACGGAGGGGGCCTGGGGAGCTGTTTTTT.

The DNA of the CDR3 is TGTGCCAGCACCCTCACAGGGGATTATGAAGCTTTCTTT. Residues: CASTLTGDYEAFF. J is TRBJ1-1 and V is TRBV6-5; 7 bases fit TRBD1. The length of the CDR3 is 13 residues. Per germline, CDR1 MNHEY and CDR2 SVGAGI. Losses at the gene ends were 7 bases for V and 7 bases for J; bases not matched to a gene: 9.

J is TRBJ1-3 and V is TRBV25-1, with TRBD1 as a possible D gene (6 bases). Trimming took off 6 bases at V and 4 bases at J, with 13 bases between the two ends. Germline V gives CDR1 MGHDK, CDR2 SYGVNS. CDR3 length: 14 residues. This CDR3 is CASSLQGSGNTIYF. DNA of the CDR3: TGTGCCAGCAGCTTACAGGGCTCGGGAAACACCATATATTTT.

In DNA, the CDR3 is TGTGCCAGCAGTTACTCGAGATCTGCGGGGAGTGGCTACACCTTC. Translated, it gives CASSYSRSAGSGYTF. This sequence joins TRBV6-6 and TRBJ1-2; unclear D gene. Deletions cut 0 bases from V and 7 bases from J, with 15 bases between. CDR1 is MNHNY, CDR2 SVGAGI, per germline (reference sequence). The CDR3 has 15 residues.

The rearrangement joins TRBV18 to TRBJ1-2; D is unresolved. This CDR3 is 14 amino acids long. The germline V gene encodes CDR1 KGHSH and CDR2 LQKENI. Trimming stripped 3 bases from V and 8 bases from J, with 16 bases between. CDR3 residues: CASSPSQESRGYTF. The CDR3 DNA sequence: TGTGCCAGCTCACCTTCCCAGGAGTCGAGGGGCTACACCTTC.

The DNA for the CDR3 is TGTGCCAGCAGCTTGGATGTCGGGGGGACCGAGACCCAGTACTTC. Protein: CASSLDVGGTETQYF. The rearrangement joins TRBV5-4 to TRBJ2-5; 7 positions agree with TRBD2. Unmatched junction bases numbered 7, after V lost 0 bases and J lost 5 bases. Germline V CDR1 and CDR2: SGHNT, YYREEE (reference sequence). CDR3 length: 15 residues.

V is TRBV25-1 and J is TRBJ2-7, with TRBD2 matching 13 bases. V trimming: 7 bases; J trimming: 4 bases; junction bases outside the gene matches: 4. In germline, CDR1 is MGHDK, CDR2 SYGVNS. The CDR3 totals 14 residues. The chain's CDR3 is CASTGLAGPYEQYF. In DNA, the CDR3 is TGTGCCAGCACGGGACTAGCGGGGCCATACGAGCAGTACTTC.

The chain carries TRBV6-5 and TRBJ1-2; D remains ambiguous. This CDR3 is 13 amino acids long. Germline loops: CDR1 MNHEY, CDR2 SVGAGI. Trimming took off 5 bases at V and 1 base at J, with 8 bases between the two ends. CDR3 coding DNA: TGTGCCAGCAGTCACACAAATAACTATGGCTACACCTTC. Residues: CASSHTNNYGYTF.

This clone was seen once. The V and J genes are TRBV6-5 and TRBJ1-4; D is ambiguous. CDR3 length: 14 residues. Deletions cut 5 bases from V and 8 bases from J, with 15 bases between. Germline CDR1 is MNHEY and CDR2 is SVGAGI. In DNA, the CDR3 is TGTGCCAGCAGTCGTGAACATTTGGGGGAAAAACTGTTTTTT. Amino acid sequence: CASSREHLGEKLFF.

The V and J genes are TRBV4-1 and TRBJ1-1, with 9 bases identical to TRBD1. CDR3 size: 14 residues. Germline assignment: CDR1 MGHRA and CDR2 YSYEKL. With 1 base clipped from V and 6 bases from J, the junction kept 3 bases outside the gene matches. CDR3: CASSQGTGVSEAFF. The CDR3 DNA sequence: TGCGCCAGCAGCCAAGGGACAGGGGTATCTGAAGCTTTCTTT.

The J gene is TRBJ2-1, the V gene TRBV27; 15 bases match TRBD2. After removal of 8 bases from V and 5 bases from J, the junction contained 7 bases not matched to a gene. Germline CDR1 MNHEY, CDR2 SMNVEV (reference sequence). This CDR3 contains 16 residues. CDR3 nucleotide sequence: TGTGCCAGCCGCCGGACTAGCGGGGGGGTGAACAATGAGCAGTTCTTC. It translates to CASRRTSGGVNNEQFF.

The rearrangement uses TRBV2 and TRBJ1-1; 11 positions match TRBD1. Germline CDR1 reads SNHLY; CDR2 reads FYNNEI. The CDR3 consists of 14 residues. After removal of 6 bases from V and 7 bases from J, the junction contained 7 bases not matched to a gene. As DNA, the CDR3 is TGTGCCAGCAGACCGACCGGGACAGGGGGTGAAGCTTTCTTT. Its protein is CASRPTGTGGEAFF.

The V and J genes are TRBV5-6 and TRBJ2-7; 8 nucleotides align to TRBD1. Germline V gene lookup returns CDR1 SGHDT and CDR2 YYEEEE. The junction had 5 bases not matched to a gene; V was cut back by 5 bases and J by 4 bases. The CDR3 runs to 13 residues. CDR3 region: CASRRDRRYEQYF. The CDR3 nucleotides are TGTGCCAGCAGGAGGGACAGGCGATACGAGCAGTACTTC.